The following is a T cell receptor (beta chain) sequence with its context. Naive CD8 populations comprised CD45RO-negative cells positively selected for CCR7, excluding terminally differentiated effector memory CD45RA+ cells. The study drew its donors from healthy HIV-negative adults without recent acute infections or vaccinations. The sample originates from a study of shared clonotypes between healthy human individuals. This CDR3 is built from 17 residues. The germline gives CDR1 SGHAT, CDR2 FQNNGV. Trimming cost V 4 bases and J 2 bases, with 18 bases left between them. The table came from immunoSEQ multiplex PCR; TCRdb's copy has only in-frame clones and leaves some out. This sample has some 2,100,000 clones, with 85% to 95% found just once.

The genes are TRBV11-2 and TRBJ2-1; TRBD2 might be the D (6 bases). Sequenced: naive CD8+ T cells from PBMCs. The TCR originated in a man aged 18 to 30 in good health. Some clones in this sample may be carry-over from other donors' samples. CDR3: CASSSGGGSGAYNEQFF. CDR3 nucleotides: TGTGCCAGCAGCTCCGGGGGTGGGAGTGGGGCCTACAATGAGCAGTTCTTC. Full variable domain (remainder filled in from reference TRBV11-2 and TRBJ2-1): EAGVAQSPRYKIIEKRQSVAFWCNPISGHATLYWYQQILGQGPKLLIQFQNNGVVDDSQLPKDRFSAERLKGVDSTLKIQPAKLEDSAVYLCASSSGGGSGAYNEQFFGPGTRLTVL.